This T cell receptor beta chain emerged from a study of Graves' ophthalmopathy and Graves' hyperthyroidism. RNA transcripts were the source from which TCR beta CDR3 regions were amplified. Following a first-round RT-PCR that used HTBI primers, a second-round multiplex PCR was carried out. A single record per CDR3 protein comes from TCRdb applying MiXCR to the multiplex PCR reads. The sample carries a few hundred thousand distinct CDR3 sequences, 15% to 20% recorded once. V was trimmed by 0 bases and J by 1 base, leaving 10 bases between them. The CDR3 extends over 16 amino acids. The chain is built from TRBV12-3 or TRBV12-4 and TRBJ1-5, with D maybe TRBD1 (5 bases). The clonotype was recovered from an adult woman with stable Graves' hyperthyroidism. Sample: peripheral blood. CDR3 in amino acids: CASSLAGARSNQPQHF. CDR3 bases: TGTGCCAGCAGTTTAGCCGGGGCGAGGAGCAATCAGCCCCAGCATTTT.